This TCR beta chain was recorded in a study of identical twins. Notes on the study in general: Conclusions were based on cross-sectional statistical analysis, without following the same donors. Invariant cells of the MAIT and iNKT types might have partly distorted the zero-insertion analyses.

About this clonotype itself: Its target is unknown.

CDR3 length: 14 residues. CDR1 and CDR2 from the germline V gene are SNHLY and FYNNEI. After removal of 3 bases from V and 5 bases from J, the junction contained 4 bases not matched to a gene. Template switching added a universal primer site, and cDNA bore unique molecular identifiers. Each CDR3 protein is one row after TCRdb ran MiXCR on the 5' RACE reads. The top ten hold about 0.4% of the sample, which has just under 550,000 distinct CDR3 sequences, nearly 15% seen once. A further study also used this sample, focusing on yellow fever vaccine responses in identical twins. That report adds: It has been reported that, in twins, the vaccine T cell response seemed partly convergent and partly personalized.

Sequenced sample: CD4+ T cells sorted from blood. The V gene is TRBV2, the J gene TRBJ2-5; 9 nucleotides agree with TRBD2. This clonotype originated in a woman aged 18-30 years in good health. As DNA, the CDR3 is TGTGCCAGCAGTGACGGACTAGCGAGCGAGACCCAGTACTTC. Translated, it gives CASSDGLASETQYF. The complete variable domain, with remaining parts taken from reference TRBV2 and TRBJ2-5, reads EPEVTQTPSHQVTQMGQEVILRCVPISNHLYFYWYRQILGQKVEFLVSFYNNEISEKSEIFDDQFSVERPDGSNFTLKIRSTKLEDSAMYFCASSDGLASETQYFGPGTRLLVL.